The source of this T cell receptor beta chain is a study of radiation and T cells in renal cell carcinoma. Study-level results: Top tumor clonotypes rose in blood 2 weeks post-radiation, then contracted. Pretreatment tumor biopsies were lacking, so baseline clonotypes are unknown.

Profiling relied on immunoSEQ multiplex PCR, and the TCRdb table lists in-frame clones only, not all of them. The sample consists of around 100,000 clones, 84% of them appearing once. The time point here: blood 4 weeks post-SBRT, at nephrectomy. Treatment described: 15 Gy SBRT to primary tumor, nephrectomy 4 weeks later. Nephrectomy followed 15 Gy stereotactic body radiation by 4 weeks. This renal cell carcinoma was of the clear cell type. Details on this clone: What it recognizes is unknown.

The CDR3 totals 16 residues. Germline V gives CDR1 SGHRS, CDR2 YFSETQ. V lost 5 bases and J lost 0, with 15 bases in between. This receptor was identified in a man aged 55 to 70 with renal cell carcinoma. The rearrangement joins TRBV5-1 to TRBJ2-1; no clear D gene. The specimen was blood, collected from a patient whose treatment included radiotherapy and nephrectomy. The CDR3 protein is CASRFLAVSSYNEQFF. CDR3 DNA: TGCGCCAGCAGGTTCTTAGCAGTTAGCTCCTACAATGAGCAGTTCTTC.